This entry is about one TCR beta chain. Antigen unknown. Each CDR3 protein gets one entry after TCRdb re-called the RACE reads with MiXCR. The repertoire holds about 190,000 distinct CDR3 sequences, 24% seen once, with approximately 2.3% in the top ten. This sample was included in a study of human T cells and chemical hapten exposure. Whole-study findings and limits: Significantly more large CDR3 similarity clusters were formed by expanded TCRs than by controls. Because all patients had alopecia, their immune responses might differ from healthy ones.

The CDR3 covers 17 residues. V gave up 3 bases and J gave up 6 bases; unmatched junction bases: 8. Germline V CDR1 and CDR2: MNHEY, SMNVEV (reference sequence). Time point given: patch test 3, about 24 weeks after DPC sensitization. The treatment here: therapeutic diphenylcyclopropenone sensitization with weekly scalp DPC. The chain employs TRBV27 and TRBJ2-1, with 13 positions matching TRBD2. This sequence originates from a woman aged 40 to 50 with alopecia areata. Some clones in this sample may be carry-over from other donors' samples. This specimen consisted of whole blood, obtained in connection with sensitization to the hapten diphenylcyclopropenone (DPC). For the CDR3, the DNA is TGTGCCAGCAGTTTGTACTCCGGGACTAGCGGGGTCAATGAGCAGTTCTTC. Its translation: CASSLYSGTSGVNEQFF.